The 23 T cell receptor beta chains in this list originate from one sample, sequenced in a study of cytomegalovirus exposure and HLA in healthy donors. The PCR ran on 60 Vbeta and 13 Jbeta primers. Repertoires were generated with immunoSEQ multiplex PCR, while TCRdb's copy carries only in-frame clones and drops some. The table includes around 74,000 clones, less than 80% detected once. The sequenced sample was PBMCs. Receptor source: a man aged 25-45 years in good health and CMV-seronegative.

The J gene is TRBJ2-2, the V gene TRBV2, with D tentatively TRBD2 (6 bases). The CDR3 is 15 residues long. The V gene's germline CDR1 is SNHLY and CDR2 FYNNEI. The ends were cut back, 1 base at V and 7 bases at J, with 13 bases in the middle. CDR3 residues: CASSEGGVGIGELFF. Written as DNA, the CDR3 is TGTGCCAGCAGTGAAGGGGGGGTCGGGATCGGGGAGCTGTTTTTT.

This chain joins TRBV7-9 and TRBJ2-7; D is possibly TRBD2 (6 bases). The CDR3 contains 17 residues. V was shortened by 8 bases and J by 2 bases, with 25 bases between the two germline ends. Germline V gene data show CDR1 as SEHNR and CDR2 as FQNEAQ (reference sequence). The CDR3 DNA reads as TGTGCCAGCGGACGGGAGATGTGGGTTGCAGCAACCTACGAGCAGTACTTC. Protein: CASGREMWVAATYEQYF.

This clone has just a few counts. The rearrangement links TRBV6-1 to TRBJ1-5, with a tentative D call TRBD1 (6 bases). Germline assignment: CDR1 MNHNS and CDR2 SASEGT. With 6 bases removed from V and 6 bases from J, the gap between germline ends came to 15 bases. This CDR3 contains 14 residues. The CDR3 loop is CASSHRDLGQPQHF. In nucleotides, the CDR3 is TGTGCCAGCAGCCACAGGGATTTGGGTCAGCCCCAGCATTTT.

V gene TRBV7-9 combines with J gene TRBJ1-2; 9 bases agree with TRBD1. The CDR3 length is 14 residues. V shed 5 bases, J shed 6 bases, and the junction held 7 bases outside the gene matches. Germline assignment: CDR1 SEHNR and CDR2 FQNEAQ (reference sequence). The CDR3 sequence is CASSGPGQGNGYTF. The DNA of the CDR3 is TGTGCCAGCAGCGGACCGGGACAGGGAAATGGCTACACCTTC.

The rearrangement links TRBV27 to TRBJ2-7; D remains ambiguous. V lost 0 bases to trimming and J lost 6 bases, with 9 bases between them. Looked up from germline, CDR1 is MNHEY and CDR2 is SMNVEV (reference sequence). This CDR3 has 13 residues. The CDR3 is CASSLSLSGEQYF. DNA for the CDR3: TGTGCCAGCAGTTTATCTCTATCCGGCGAGCAGTACTTC.

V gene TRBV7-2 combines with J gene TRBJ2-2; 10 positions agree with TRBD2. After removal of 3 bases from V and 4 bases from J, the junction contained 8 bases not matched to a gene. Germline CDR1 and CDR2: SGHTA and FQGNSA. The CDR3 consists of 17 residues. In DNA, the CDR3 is TGTGCCAGCAGCTTTATAGCGGGGGGAAGGGGCACCGGGGAGCTGTTTTTT. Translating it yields CASSFIAGGRGTGELFF. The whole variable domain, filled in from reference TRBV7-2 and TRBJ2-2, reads GAGVSQSPSNKVTEKGKDVELRCDPISGHTALYWYRQSLGQGLEFLIYFQGNSAPDKSGLPSDRFSAERTGGSVSTLTIQRTQQEDSAVYLCASSFIAGGRGTGELFFGEGSRLTVL.

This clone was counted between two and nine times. In DNA, the CDR3 is TGTGCCACCCGTTTTTCTGGGGGCCACGAGCAGTACTTC. Residues: CATRFSGGHEQYF. The rearrangement uses TRBV10-3 and TRBJ2-7; D might be TRBD1 (6 bases). CDR1 and CDR2 (germline): ENHRY, SYGVKD. V was clipped by 10 bases and J by 5 bases, with 18 bases between them. The CDR3 spans 13 residues.

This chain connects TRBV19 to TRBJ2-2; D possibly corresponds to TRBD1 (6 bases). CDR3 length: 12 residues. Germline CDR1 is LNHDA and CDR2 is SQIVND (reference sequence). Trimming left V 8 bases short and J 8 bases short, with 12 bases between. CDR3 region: CASGYRAGELFF. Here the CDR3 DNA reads TGTGCCAGTGGCTACAGGGCTGGGGAGCTGTTTTTT.

The CDR3 is CASREATDTQYF. As DNA, the CDR3 is TGTGCCAGCAGAGAGGCCACAGATACGCAGTATTTT. The chain carries TRBV28 and TRBJ2-3; no clear D. The CDR3 totals 12 residues. Germline CDR1 and CDR2: MDHEN and SYDVKM. V shed 6 bases and J shed 2 bases, with 6 bases lying between them. Full variable domain (remainder filled in from reference TRBV28 and TRBJ2-3): DVKVTQSSRYLVKRTGEKVFLECVQDMDHENMFWYRQDPGLGLRLIYFSYDVKMKEKGDIPEGYSVSREKKERFSLILESASTNQTSMYLCASREATDTQYFGPGTRLTVL.

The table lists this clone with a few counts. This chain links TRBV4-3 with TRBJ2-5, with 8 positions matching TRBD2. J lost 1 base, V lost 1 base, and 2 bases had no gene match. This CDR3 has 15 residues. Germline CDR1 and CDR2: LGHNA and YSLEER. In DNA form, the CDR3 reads TGCGCCAGCAGCCAAGCCCGGGGGGGCCAAGAGACCCAGTACTTC. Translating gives CASSQARGGQETQYF.

CDR3 in amino acids: CASSLDQGNQPQHF. The CDR3 coding sequence is TGTGCCAGCAGCTTGGATCAGGGCAATCAGCCCCAGCATTTT. The gene calls are TRBV5-4 and TRBJ1-5; D is unclear. Germline V gene sequence: CDR1 SGHNT, CDR2 YYREEE (reference sequence). This CDR3 has 14 amino acids. V was cut by 0 bases and J by 2 bases, with 6 bases left in between.

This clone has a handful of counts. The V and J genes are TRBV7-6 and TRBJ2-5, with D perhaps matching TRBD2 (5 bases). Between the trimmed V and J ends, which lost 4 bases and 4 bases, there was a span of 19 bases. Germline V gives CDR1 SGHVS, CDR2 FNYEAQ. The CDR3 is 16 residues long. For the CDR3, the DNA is TGTGCCAGCAGCTGGACCGGGGAAGTAAGAGGAGAGACCCAGTACTTC. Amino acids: CASSWTGEVRGETQYF.

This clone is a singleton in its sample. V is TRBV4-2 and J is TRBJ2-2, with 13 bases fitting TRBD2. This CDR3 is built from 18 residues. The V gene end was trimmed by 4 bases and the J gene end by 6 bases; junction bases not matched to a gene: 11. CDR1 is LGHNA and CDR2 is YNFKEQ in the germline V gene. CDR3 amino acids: CASSRATSGGLTAGELFF. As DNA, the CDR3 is TGTGCCAGCAGCCGAGCGACTAGCGGGGGGTTAACTGCCGGGGAGCTGTTTTTT.

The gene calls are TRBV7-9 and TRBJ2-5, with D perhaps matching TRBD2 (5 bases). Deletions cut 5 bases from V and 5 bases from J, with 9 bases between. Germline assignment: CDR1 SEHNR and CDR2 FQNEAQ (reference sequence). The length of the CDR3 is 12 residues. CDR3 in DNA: TGTGCCAGCAGCCCCCCGGGGGAGACCCAGTACTTC. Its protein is CASSPPGETQYF.

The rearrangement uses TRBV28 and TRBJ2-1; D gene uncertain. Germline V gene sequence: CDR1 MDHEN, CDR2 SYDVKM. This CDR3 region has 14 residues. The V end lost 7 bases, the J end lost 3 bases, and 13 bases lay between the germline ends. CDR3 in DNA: TGTGCCAGCAATGCAGCGAGCCACTACAATGAGCAGTTCTTC. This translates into CASNAASHYNEQFF. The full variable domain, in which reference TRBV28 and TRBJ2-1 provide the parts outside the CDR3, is DVKVTQSSRYLVKRTGEKVFLECVQDMDHENMFWYRQDPGLGLRLIYFSYDVKMKEKGDIPEGYSVSREKKERFSLILESASTNQTSMYLCASNAASHYNEQFFGPGTRLTVL.

This CDR3 is CASSPSTGRNTEAFF. The CDR3 coding sequence is TGTGCCAGCTCACCTAGCACAGGACGAAACACTGAAGCTTTCTTT. The V and J genes are TRBV18 and TRBJ1-1, with D possibly TRBD1 on 5 matching bases. CDR1 and CDR2 from the germline V gene are KGHSH and LQKENI. V shed 3 bases and J shed 2 bases, with 13 bases lying between them. There are 15 residues in the CDR3.

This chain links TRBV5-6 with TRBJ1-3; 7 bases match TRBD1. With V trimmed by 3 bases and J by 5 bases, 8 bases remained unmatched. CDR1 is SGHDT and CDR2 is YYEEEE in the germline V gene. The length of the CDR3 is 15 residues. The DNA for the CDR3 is TGTGCCAGCAGCTCCCAGGACAGGCGACGAAACACCATATATTTT. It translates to CASSSQDRRRNTIYF.

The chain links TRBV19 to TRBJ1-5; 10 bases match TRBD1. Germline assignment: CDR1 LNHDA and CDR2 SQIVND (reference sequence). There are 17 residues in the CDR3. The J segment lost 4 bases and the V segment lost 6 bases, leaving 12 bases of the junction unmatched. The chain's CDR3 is CASSAGTGVLWNQPQHF. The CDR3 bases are TGTGCCAGTAGCGCCGGGACAGGGGTTCTTTGGAATCAGCCCCAGCATTTT.

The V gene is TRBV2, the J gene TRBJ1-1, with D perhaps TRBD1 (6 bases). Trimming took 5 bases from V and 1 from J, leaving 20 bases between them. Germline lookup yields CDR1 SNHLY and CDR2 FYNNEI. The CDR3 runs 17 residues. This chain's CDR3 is CASSPYRVQRGNTEAFF. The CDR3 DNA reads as TGTGCCAGCAGTCCCTACAGGGTCCAAAGGGGGAACACTGAAGCTTTCTTT.

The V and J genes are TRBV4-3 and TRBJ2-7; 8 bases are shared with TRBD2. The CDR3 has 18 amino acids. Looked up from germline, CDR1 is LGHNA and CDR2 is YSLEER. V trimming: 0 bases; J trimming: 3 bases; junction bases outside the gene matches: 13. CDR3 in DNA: TGCGCCAGCAGCCAAGAAGCCGCTAGCGGGTGGACCCTCTACGAGCAGTACTTC. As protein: CASSQEAASGWTLYEQYF.

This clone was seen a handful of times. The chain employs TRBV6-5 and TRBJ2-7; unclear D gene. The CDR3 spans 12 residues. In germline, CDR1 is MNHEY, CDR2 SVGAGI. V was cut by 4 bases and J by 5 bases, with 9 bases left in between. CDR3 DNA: TGTGCCAGCAGTTCTAGATTGCACGAGCAGTACTTC. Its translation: CASSSRLHEQYF.

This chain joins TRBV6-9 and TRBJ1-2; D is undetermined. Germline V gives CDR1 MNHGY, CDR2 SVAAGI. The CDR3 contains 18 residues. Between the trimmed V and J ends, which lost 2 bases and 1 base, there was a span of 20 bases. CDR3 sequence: CASSYIKTPHTDNYGYTF. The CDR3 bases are TGTGCCAGCAGTTATATAAAGACACCTCATACCGATAACTATGGCTACACCTTC.

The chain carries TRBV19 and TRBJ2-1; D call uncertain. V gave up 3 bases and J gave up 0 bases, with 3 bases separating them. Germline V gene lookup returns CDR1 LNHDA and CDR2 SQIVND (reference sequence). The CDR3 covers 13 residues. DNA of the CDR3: TGTGCCAGTAGTATTAGCTCCTACAATGAGCAGTTCTTC. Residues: CASSISSYNEQFF.